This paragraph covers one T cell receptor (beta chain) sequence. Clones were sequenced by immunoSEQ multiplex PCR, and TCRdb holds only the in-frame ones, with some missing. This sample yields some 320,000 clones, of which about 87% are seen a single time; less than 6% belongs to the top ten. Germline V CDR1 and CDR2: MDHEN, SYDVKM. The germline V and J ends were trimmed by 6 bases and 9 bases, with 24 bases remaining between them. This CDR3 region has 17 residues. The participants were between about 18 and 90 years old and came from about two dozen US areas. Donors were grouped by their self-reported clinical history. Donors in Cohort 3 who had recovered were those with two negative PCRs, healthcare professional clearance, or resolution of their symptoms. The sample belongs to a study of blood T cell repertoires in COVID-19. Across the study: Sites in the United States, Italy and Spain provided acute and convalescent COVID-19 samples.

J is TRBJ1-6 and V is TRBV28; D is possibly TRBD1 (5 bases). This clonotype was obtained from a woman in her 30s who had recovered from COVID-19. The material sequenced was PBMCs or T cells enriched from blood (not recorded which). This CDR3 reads CASSPEPGRRRVSPLHF. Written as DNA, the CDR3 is TGTGCCAGCAGCCCCGAGCCGGGACGGCGGAGGGTTTCACCCCTCCACTTT.